These 21 T cell receptor beta chains share one sample of origin, sequenced in a study of cytomegalovirus exposure and HLA in healthy donors. Clones were read by immunoSEQ multiplex PCR, and TCRdb kept only the in-frame ones, dropping some. The profile shows about 140,000 clones, 70% to 85% of them singletons. The sequenced sample was PBMCs. The receptors originated from a man younger than 40 in good health and CMV-seropositive.

The chain is built from TRBV5-4 and TRBJ2-7; the match to TRBD2 covers 9 bases. The germline V gene encodes CDR1 SGHNT and CDR2 YYREEE (reference sequence). The CDR3 extends over 16 amino acids. The ends lost 0 bases at V and 6 bases at J; junction bases unmatched: 10. The CDR3, as DNA: TGTGCCAGCAGCTTGGGGCTAGCGGGGCCCATTGCCGAGCAGTACTTC. This gives the protein CASSLGLAGPIAEQYF.

The chain combines TRBV7-9 with TRBJ1-2; D is ambiguous. The CDR3 has 14 residues. Germline V gives CDR1 SEHNR, CDR2 FQNEAQ (reference sequence). V shed 6 bases and J shed 0 bases, with 11 bases lying between them. The CDR3 bases are TGTGCCAGCAGACCCACCGGTTCTAACTATGGCTACACCTTC. This encodes CASRPTGSNYGYTF.

This sequence joins TRBV2 and TRBJ1-2, with D possibly matching TRBD1 (5 bases). The CDR3 sequence is 13 residues long. The germline V and J ends were trimmed by 6 bases and 4 bases, with 12 bases remaining between them. CDR1 is SNHLY and CDR2 is FYNNEI in the germline V gene. The CDR3 is CASRAGQVYGYTF. CDR3 sequence (DNA): TGTGCCAGCAGGGCGGGGCAGGTCTATGGCTACACCTTC.

V and J are TRBV18 and TRBJ1-2, with a tentative D call TRBD1 (5 bases). V was clipped by 2 bases and J by 4 bases, with 8 bases between them. This CDR3 region has 13 residues. Germline CDR1 reads KGHSH; CDR2 reads LQKENI. DNA of the CDR3: TGTGCCAGCTCACCAGACAGCTTCTATGGCTACACCTTC. Translated: CASSPDSFYGYTF.

The J gene is TRBJ2-1, the V gene TRBV20-1; D is unresolved. Trimming shortened V by 3 bases and J by 8 bases, and 8 bases separated the two germline ends. CDR1 is DFQATT, CDR2 SNEGSKA, per germline (reference sequence). CDR3 size: 11 residues. The CDR3 spells CSARRVDEQFF. The CDR3 DNA reads as TGCAGTGCTAGGAGAGTTGATGAGCAGTTCTTC.

This clone was found once. The chain combines TRBV29-1 with TRBJ2-2; TRBD1 might be the D (6 bases). The CDR3 runs to 15 residues. CDR1 is SQVTM and CDR2 is ANQGSEA in the germline V gene. The V and J ends lost 6 bases and 0 bases respectively, with 14 bases between them. CDR3 DNA sequence: TGCAGCGTGTTGGGTGACAGGTCGAACACCGGGGAGCTGTTTTTT. It encodes CSVLGDRSNTGELFF.

The chain uses TRBV7-3 and TRBJ2-5; D unclear. CDR1 and CDR2 from the germline V gene are SGHTA and FQGTGA. The CDR3 extends over 13 amino acids. Trimming stripped 1 base from V and 2 bases from J, with 5 bases between. CDR3 residues: CASSLRAQETQYF. In nucleotides, the CDR3 is TGTGCCAGCAGCTTAAGGGCACAAGAGACCCAGTACTTC.

The J gene is TRBJ1-1, the V gene TRBV7-3; 9 bases agree with TRBD1. Germline CDR1 reads SGHTA; CDR2 reads FQGTGA. V dropped 3 bases and J dropped 2; count of bases not matched to a gene: 1. The CDR3 sequence is 14 residues long. The CDR3 sequence: CASSLDRGNTEAFF. Here the CDR3 DNA reads TGTGCCAGCAGCTTGGACAGGGGCAACACTGAAGCTTTCTTT.

There are a few counts of this clone. The rearrangement links TRBV12-5 to TRBJ2-7; TRBD1 agrees at 7 bases. Germline V gene data show CDR1 as LGHNT and CDR2 as FRNRAP. CDR3 size: 12 residues. V gave up 6 bases and J gave up 2 bases; unmatched junction bases: 1. CDR3 protein: CASGTGAYEQYF. Here the CDR3 DNA reads TGTGCTAGTGGCACAGGGGCCTACGAGCAGTACTTC.

This chain uses TRBV6-6 with TRBJ2-3; the match to TRBD2 covers 14 bases. Germline trimming cut 2 bases from V and 9 bases from J; bases unmatched to any gene: 4. CDR1 is MNHNY, CDR2 SVGAGI, per germline (reference sequence). The CDR3 covers 15 residues. DNA of the CDR3: TGTGCCAGCAGTTACCCCGGGACTAGCGGGGGAACGCAGTATTTT. This sequence encodes CASSYPGTSGGTQYF.

This sequence joins TRBV6-1 and TRBJ2-1; maybe TRBD2 (5 bases). Trimming cost V 4 bases and J 0 bases, with 7 bases left between them. CDR3 length: 14 amino acids. Germline V gives CDR1 MNHNS, CDR2 SASEGT. The CDR3 nucleotides read TGTGCCAGCAGTGCGGACTCCTCCTACAATGAGCAGTTCTTC. This translates into CASSADSSYNEQFF.

The chain employs TRBV5-6 and TRBJ2-1; D unclear. The germline V gene has CDR1 SGHDT and CDR2 YYEEEE. CDR3 length equals 16 residues. Trimming stripped 1 base from V and 5 bases from J, with 16 bases between. The CDR3 protein is CASSLSVSLRDNEQFF. CDR3 DNA sequence: TGTGCCAGCAGCTTGTCGGTCAGCCTACGGGACAATGAGCAGTTCTTC.

The chain has TRBV10-3 and TRBJ2-7, with 12 bases aligning to TRBD2. CDR1 is ENHRY, CDR2 SYGVKD, per germline. J gave up 6 bases and V 3 bases, and 3 bases lay outside the gene matches. The CDR3 sequence is 14 residues long. CDR3 nucleotide sequence: TGTGCCATCAGTGAACTAGCGGGGGGAGGCGAGCAGTACTTC. Amino acids: CAISELAGGGEQYF.

The rearrangement uses TRBV11-1 and TRBJ1-4; D gene uncertain. The CDR3 is 17 residues long. Trimming stripped 1 base from V and 8 bases from J, with 20 bases between. Germline values: CDR1 SGHAT, CDR2 FQDESV (reference sequence). This chain's CDR3 is CASSLEVGGGKGEKLFF. CDR3 DNA: TGTGCCAGCAGCTTAGAGGTCGGAGGAGGGAAAGGAGAAAAACTGTTTTTT.

The rearrangement joins TRBV6-5 to TRBJ1-2, with TRBD1 matching over 8 bases. The CDR3 is made up of 16 amino acids. V shed 0 bases, J shed 8 bases, and the junction held 11 bases outside the gene matches. CDR1 and CDR2 (germline): MNHEY, SVGAGI. The CDR3 sequence is CASSYSLGQAIGGYTF. The CDR3, as DNA: TGTGCCAGCAGTTACTCTCTGGGACAGGCCATAGGGGGCTACACCTTC.

Of note for this clone: Other DNA sequences in this specimen translate into the identical CDR3. The genes are TRBV10-2 and TRBJ1-5; 9 bases are shared with TRBD1. The J segment lost 7 bases and the V segment lost 4 bases, leaving 5 bases of the junction unmatched. Germline CDR1 WSHSY, CDR2 SAAADI. The CDR3 sequence is 14 residues long. The CDR3 region has the DNA TGCGCCAGCAGTGCGGACAGGGGCCGGCAGCCCCAGCATTTT. Encoded protein: CASSADRGRQPQHF.

The V and J genes are TRBV9 and TRBJ2-5, with D possibly matching TRBD2 (6 bases). CDR3 length: 14 residues. The germline gives CDR1 SGDLS, CDR2 YYNGEE. With 0 bases removed from V and 4 bases from J, the gap between germline ends came to 10 bases. The CDR3, as DNA: TGTGCCAGCAGCGTAGCTACGCGGGGAGAGACCCAGTACTTC. This codes for CASSVATRGETQYF. The whole variable domain, filled in from reference TRBV9 and TRBJ2-5, reads DSGVTQTPKHLITATGQRVTLRCSPRSGDLSVYWYQQSLDQGLQFLIQYYNGEERAKGNILERFSAQQFPDLHSELNLSSLELGDSALYFCASSVATRGETQYFGPGTRLLVL.

This clone came up once. This chain joins TRBV11-2 and TRBJ2-7; D is possibly TRBD2 (6 bases). The germline CDR1 and CDR2 sequences are SGHAT and FQNNGV. This CDR3 contains 14 residues. V lost 5 bases and J 10 bases, leaving 21 bases between the germline ends. In DNA form, the CDR3 reads TGTGCCAGCAGCGCTGGACTACCCACTGGGCAACAGTACTTC. Residues: CASSAGLPTGQQYF.

The chain couples TRBV5-8 to TRBJ1-5; tentatively, D is TRBD1 (5 bases). V lost 4 bases and J 7 bases, leaving 18 bases between the germline ends. The CDR3 has 15 residues. Germline V gene lookup returns CDR1 SGHTS and CDR2 YDEGEE. DNA for the CDR3: TGTGCCAGCAGCCCCCAGGGAAGGGAAGAGCAGCCCCAGCATTTT. Amino acid sequence: CASSPQGREEQPQHF.

The J gene is TRBJ1-2, the V gene TRBV6-1, with D uncertain. V was trimmed by 3 bases and J by 2 bases, leaving 10 bases between them. Germline CDR1 and CDR2: MNHNS and SASEGT. This CDR3 region has 14 residues. Written as DNA, the CDR3 is TGTGCCAGCAGTGAGTGGCAGTTAAACTATGGCTACACCTTC. It encodes CASSEWQLNYGYTF.

J is TRBJ1-1 and V is TRBV27; TRBD1 might be the D (5 bases). This CDR3 spans 15 amino acids. Trimming stripped 0 bases from V and 6 bases from J, with 14 bases between. Germline values: CDR1 MNHEY, CDR2 SMNVEV (reference sequence). DNA of the CDR3: TGTGCCAGCAGTTTATCGCGGAACCCCAGGGCTGAAGCTTTCTTT. Translated, it gives CASSLSRNPRAEAFF.